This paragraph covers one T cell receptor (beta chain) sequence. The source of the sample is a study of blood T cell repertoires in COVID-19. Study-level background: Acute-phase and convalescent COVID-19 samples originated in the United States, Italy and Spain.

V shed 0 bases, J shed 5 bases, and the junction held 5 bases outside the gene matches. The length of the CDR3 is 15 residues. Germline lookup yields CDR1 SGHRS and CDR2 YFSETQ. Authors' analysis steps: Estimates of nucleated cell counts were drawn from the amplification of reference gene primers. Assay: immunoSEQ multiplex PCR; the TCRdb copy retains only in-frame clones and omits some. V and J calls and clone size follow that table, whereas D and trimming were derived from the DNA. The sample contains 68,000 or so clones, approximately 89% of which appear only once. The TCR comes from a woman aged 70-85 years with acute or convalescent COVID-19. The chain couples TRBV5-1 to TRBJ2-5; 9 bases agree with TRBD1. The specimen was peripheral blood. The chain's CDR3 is CASSLVGQGRETQYF. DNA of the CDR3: TGCGCCAGCAGCTTGGTTGGACAGGGGAGGGAGACCCAGTACTTC.